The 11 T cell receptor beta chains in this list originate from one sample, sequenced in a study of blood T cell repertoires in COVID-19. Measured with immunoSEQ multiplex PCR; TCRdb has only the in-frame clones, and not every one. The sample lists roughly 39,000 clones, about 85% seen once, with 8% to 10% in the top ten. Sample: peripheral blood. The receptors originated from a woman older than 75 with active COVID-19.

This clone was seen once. CDR3 sequence reads: CASSQIRDRLRSGNTIYF. CDR3 DNA: TGTGCCAGCAGCCAAATCCGGGACAGGTTGCGCTCTGGAAACACCATATATTTT. V gene TRBV3-1 (or the pseudogene TRBV3-2) combines with J gene TRBJ1-3; 8 bases map to TRBD1. This CDR3 contains 18 residues. From germline, CDR1 is LGHDT and CDR2 YNNKEL (reference sequence). V lost 2 bases and J lost 0; bases outside the gene matches: 9.

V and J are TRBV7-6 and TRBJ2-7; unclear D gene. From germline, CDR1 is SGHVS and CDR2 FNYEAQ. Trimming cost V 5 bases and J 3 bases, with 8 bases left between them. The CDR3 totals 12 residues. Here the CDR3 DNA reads TGTGCCAGCAGCCCCCTAGGCTACGAGCAGTACTTC. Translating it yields CASSPLGYEQYF.

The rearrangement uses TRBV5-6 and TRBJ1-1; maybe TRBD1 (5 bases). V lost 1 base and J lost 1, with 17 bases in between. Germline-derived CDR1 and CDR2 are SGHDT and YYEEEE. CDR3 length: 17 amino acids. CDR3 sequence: CASSLPRPARENTEAFF. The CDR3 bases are TGTGCCAGCAGCTTGCCCCGCCCCGCCAGGGAGAACACTGAAGCTTTCTTT.

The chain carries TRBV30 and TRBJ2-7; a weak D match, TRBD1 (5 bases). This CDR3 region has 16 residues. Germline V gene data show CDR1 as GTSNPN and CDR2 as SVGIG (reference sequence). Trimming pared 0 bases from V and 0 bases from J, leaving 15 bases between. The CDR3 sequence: CAWSVGLVGFSYEQYF. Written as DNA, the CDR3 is TGTGCCTGGAGTGTGGGGCTAGTCGGATTCTCCTACGAGCAGTACTTC.

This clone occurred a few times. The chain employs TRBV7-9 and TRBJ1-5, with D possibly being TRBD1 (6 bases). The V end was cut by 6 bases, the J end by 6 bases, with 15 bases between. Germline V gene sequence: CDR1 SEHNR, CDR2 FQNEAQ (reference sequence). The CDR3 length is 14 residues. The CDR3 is CASSQQGSSQPQHF. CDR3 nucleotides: TGTGCCAGCAGTCAACAGGGTAGTAGTCAGCCCCAGCATTTT.

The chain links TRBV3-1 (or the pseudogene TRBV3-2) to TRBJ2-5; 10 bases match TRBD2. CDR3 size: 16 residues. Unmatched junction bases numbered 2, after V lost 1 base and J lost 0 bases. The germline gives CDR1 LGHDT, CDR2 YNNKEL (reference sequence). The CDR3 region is CASSQVSGGYQETQYF. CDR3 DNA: TGTGCCAGCAGCCAAGTTAGCGGGGGGTACCAAGAGACCCAGTACTTC.

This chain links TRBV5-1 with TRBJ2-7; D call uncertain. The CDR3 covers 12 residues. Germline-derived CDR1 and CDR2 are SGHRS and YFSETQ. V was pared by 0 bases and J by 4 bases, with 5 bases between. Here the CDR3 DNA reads TGCGCCAGCAGCTTGGCCATGTACGAGCAGTACTTC. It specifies CASSLAMYEQYF.

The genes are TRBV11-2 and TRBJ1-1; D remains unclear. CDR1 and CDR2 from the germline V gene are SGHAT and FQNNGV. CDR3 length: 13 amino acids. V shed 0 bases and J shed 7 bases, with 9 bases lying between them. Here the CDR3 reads CASSLDRAGEAFF. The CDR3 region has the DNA TGTGCCAGCAGCTTAGATCGAGCAGGTGAAGCTTTCTTT.

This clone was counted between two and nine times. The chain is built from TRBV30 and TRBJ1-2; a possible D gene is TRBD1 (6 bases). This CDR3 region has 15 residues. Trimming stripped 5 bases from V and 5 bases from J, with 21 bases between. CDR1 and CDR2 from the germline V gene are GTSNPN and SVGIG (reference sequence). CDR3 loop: CAWSELGGARYGYTF. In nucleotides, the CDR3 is TGTGCCTGGTCCGAGCTGGGGGGGGCGAGGTATGGCTACACCTTC.

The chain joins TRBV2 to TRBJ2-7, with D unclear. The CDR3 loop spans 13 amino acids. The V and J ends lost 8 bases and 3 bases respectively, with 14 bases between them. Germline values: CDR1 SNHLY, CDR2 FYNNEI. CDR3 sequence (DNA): TGTGCCAGCGGTAGACAAGTCTTCTACGAGCAGTACTTC. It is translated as CASGRQVFYEQYF.

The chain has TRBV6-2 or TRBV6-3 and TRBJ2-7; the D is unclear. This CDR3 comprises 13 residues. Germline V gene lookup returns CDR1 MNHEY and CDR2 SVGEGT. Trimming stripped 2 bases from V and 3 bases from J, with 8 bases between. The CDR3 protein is CASSYLSFYEQYF. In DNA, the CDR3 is TGTGCCAGCAGTTACCTTAGTTTCTACGAGCAGTACTTC.